A single sample gave rise to the 28 T cell receptor beta chains below, sequenced in a study of blood T cell repertoires in COVID-19. The protocol was immunoSEQ multiplex PCR, while the TCRdb copy is restricted to in-frame clones and leaves out a portion. The sample holds over 200,000 clones, 80% to 90% seen once. Sequencing used peripheral blood. The receptors derive from a woman older than 75 with active or convalescent COVID-19.

The J gene is TRBJ2-5, the V gene TRBV7-8; 9 bases line up with TRBD1. Looked up from germline, CDR1 is SGHVS and CDR2 is FQNEAQ. The junction had 7 bases not matched to a gene; V was cut back by 5 bases and J by 0 bases. The CDR3 extends over 16 amino acids. The CDR3 sequence is CASSAGQGAHQETQYF. CDR3 DNA: TGTGCCAGCAGCGCGGGACAGGGCGCCCACCAAGAGACCCAGTACTTC.

The rearrangement joins TRBV30 to TRBJ1-1; possible D gene TRBD1, 5 bases. Deletions cut 4 bases from V and 11 bases from J, with 20 bases between. Germline CDR1 and CDR2: GTSNPN and SVGIG (reference sequence). The length of the CDR3 is 13 residues. CDR3 sequence (DNA): TGTGCCTGGACAACAGGCCATCAAGGAGCTGCTTTCTTT. Translating gives CAWTTGHQGAAFF. The whole variable domain, remainder taken from reference TRBV30 and TRBJ1-1, is SQTIHQWPATLVQPVGSPLSLECTVEGTSNPNLYWYRQAAGRGLQLLFYSVGIGQISSEVPQNLSASRPQDRQFILSSKKLLLSDSGFYLCAWTTGHQGAAFFGQGTRLTVV.

The table lists this clone with a count of one. J is TRBJ2-1 and V is TRBV5-6; D might be TRBD1 (6 bases). This CDR3 spans 15 amino acids. V gave up 4 bases and J gave up 3 bases, with 14 bases separating them. The germline CDR1 and CDR2 sequences are SGHDT and YYEEEE. This CDR3 is CASSHRPQGYNEQFF. The CDR3 nucleotides are TGTGCCAGCAGCCATCGTCCACAGGGCTACAATGAGCAGTTCTTC.

Comment on this clone: The same CDR3 can be traced to other DNA sequences in this sample. Here the CDR3 reads CASSFRTDQETQYF. CDR3 sequence (DNA): TGTGCCAGCAGCTTCAGGACAGATCAAGAGACCCAGTACTTC. The genes are TRBV7-9 and TRBJ2-5; TRBD1 is a possible D gene (6 bases). Trimming removed 3 bases at V and 2 bases at J, with 10 bases between. Germline V gives CDR1 SEHNR, CDR2 FQNEAQ (reference sequence). The CDR3 has 14 residues.

The chain combines TRBV2 with TRBJ2-7, with TRBD2 matching over 8 bases. With 7 bases clipped from V and 0 bases from J, the junction kept 8 bases outside the gene matches. CDR1 and CDR2 (germline): SNHLY, FYNNEI. This CDR3 spans 15 amino acids. Here the CDR3 DNA reads TGTGCCAGCAAGGAGTTAGCGGGATCCTCCTACGAGCAGTACTTC. It encodes CASKELAGSSYEQYF.

The V gene is TRBV18, the J gene TRBJ2-3, with D tentatively TRBD1 (6 bases). The V end was cut by 5 bases, the J end by 5 bases, with 17 bases between. In germline, CDR1 is KGHSH, CDR2 LQKENI. The CDR3 runs to 15 residues. The CDR3 here is CASSITTAGVDTQYF. In nucleotides, the CDR3 is TGTGCCAGCTCAATCACCACGGCAGGGGTAGATACGCAGTATTTT. Full variable domain (outside the CDR3, taken from reference TRBV18 and TRBJ2-3): NAGVMQNPRHLVRRRGQEARLRCSPMKGHSHVYWYRQLPEEGLKFMVYLQKENIIDESGMPKERFSAEFPKEGPSILRIQQVVRGDSAAYFCASSITTAGVDTQYFGPGTRLTVL.

The chain carries TRBV30 and TRBJ1-6; 7 positions match TRBD1. Unmatched junction bases numbered 1, after V lost 0 bases and J lost 2 bases. The germline CDR1 and CDR2 sequences are GTSNPN and SVGIG (reference sequence). This CDR3 comprises 15 residues. The CDR3 DNA is TGTGCCTGGAGTGTACAGGGGACCTATAATTCACCCCTCCACTTT. It specifies CAWSVQGTYNSPLHF.

The chain uses TRBV11-2 and TRBJ2-6, with 10 bases identical to TRBD2. Germline-derived CDR1 and CDR2 are SGHAT and FQNNGV. The trim removed 2 bases at V and 1 base at J, leaving 8 bases unmatched. There are 19 residues in the CDR3. CDR3 DNA: TGTGCCAGCAGCTTAAGCTCAGCTAGCGGGAGTTCTGGGGCCAACGTCCTGACTTTC. Translating it yields CASSLSSASGSSGANVLTF.

The chain recombines TRBV7-2 with TRBJ2-2; TRBD2 matches at 10 bases. From germline, CDR1 is SGHTA and CDR2 FQGNSA. V shed 5 bases, J shed 4 bases, and the junction held 4 bases outside the gene matches. CDR3 length equals 15 residues. The CDR3 reads CASSPSGRVTGELFF. CDR3 in DNA: TGTGCCAGCAGCCCCAGCGGGAGGGTCACCGGGGAGCTGTTTTTT. Using reference TRBV7-2 and TRBJ2-2 for the parts outside the CDR3, the full variable domain is GAGVSQSPSNKVTEKGKDVELRCDPISGHTALYWYRQSLGQGLEFLIYFQGNSAPDKSGLPSDRFSAERTGGSVSTLTIQRTQQEDSAVYLCASSPSGRVTGELFFGEGSRLTVL.

Only a few counts were recorded for this clone. This chain connects TRBV4-3 to TRBJ2-7; D perhaps matches TRBD1 (6 bases). V gave up 0 bases and J gave up 3 bases, with 12 bases separating them. This CDR3 has 15 residues. Per the germline V gene, CDR1 is LGHNA and CDR2 is YSLEER. The DNA for the CDR3 is TGCGCCAGCAGCCAAGAAAAAGGACAGATCTACGAGCAGTACTTC. Residues: CASSQEKGQIYEQYF.

This rearrangement joins TRBV28 to TRBJ2-5; TRBD2 aligns across 11 bases. The CDR3 consists of 16 residues. Germline V gene data show CDR1 as MDHEN and CDR2 as SYDVKM. Trimming removed 5 bases from V and 5 bases from J; junction bases left unmatched: 10. The CDR3 protein is CASSILTSGSLETQYF. CDR3 sequence (DNA): TGTGCCAGCAGTATCCTTACTAGCGGGAGCCTTGAGACCCAGTACTTC.

The V gene is TRBV2, the J gene TRBJ2-1; a weak D match, TRBD1 (6 bases). From germline, CDR1 is SNHLY and CDR2 FYNNEI. The V end lost 8 bases, the J end lost 7 bases, and 12 bases lay between the germline ends. The CDR3 consists of 12 residues. The CDR3 protein is CASRIRGNEQFF. The DNA of the CDR3 is TGTGCCAGCCGAATCAGGGGTAATGAGCAGTTCTTC. The full variable domain, in which reference TRBV2 and TRBJ2-1 provide the parts outside the CDR3, is EPEVTQTPSHQVTQMGQEVILRCVPISNHLYFYWYRQILGQKVEFLVSFYNNEISEKSEIFDDQFSVERPDGSNFTLKIRSTKLEDSAMYFCASRIRGNEQFFGPGTRLTVL.

The chain is built from TRBV20-1 and TRBJ2-4; D possibly corresponds to TRBD2 (7 bases). The CDR3 is made up of 15 amino acids. Germline values: CDR1 DFQATT, CDR2 SNEGSKA (reference sequence). Trimming took off 3 bases at V and 8 bases at J, with 20 bases between the two ends. CDR3 sequence (DNA): TGCAGTGCTAGTATCATGGGGGGGGCCGGGGACATTCAGTACTTC. This codes for CSASIMGGAGDIQYF.

This chain connects TRBV15 to TRBJ1-1, with D possibly being TRBD1 (5 bases). Trimming removed 0 bases from V and 3 bases from J, with 14 bases in between. This CDR3 has 16 amino acids. From germline, CDR1 is LNHNV and CDR2 YYDKDF (reference sequence). CDR3 protein: CATSRDPQGGDTEAFF. Here the CDR3 DNA reads TGTGCCACCAGCAGAGATCCCCAGGGCGGCGACACTGAAGCTTTCTTT.

The J gene is TRBJ2-3, the V gene TRBV28; 9 nucleotides match TRBD1. The ends lost 6 bases at V and 2 bases at J; junction bases unmatched: 9. CDR1 and CDR2 (germline): MDHEN, SYDVKM. The CDR3 runs to 16 residues. The CDR3 protein is CASRPFRDRDTDTQYF. In nucleotides, the CDR3 is TGTGCCAGCAGACCATTCCGGGACAGGGACACAGATACGCAGTATTTT.

The chain is built from TRBV7-2 and TRBJ2-3; possibly TRBD2 for D (6 bases). The CDR3 covers 13 residues. V was pared by 5 bases and J by 4 bases, with 10 bases between. Germline lookup yields CDR1 SGHTA and CDR2 FQGNSA. The CDR3 region has the DNA TGTGCCAGCAGCAGCCTAGCGCCAGATACGCAGTATTTT. Translated, it gives CASSSLAPDTQYF.

The CDR3 loop is CASSFGSGSYNEQFF. CDR3 DNA: TGTGCCAGCAGCTTCGGTAGCGGGAGCTACAATGAGCAGTTCTTC. The rearrangement joins TRBV11-2 to TRBJ2-1; 9 bases agree with TRBD2. The germline CDR1 and CDR2 sequences are SGHAT and FQNNGV. This CDR3 has 15 residues. V trimming: 3 bases; J trimming: 3 bases; junction bases outside the gene matches: 3.

The rearrangement uses TRBV7-2 and TRBJ2-5, with 13 bases aligning to TRBD2. Trimming at V came to 5 bases and at J to 2 bases, leaving 5 bases not matched to a gene. The CDR3 consists of 16 residues. CDR1 SGHTA and CDR2 FQGNSA come from the germline V gene. As DNA, the CDR3 is TGTGCCAGCAGCGCCCCGGGACTAGCGGGGCAAGAGACCCAGTACTTC. Translated, it gives CASSAPGLAGQETQYF.

The V call is TRBV5-6, the J call TRBJ1-6, with 9 bases identical to TRBD1. CDR1 is SGHDT and CDR2 is YYEEEE in the germline V gene. J was trimmed by 7 bases and V by 0 bases; bases with no gene match: 5. The CDR3 is 16 amino acids. This CDR3 is CASSLDRGHRNSPLHF. In nucleotides, the CDR3 is TGTGCCAGCAGCTTGGACAGGGGGCACCGCAATTCACCCCTCCACTTT.

This sequence joins TRBV11-2 and TRBJ2-5; 8 bases align to TRBD2. V trimming: 5 bases; J trimming: 10 bases; junction bases outside the gene matches: 6. The V gene's germline CDR1 is SGHAT and CDR2 FQNNGV. This CDR3 is 12 amino acids long. CDR3 protein: CASSPGGGGQYF. The CDR3 bases are TGTGCCAGCAGCCCCGGGGGGGGTGGCCAGTACTTC. Full variable domain (missing parts from reference TRBV11-2 and TRBJ2-5): EAGVAQSPRYKIIEKRQSVAFWCNPISGHATLYWYQQILGQGPKLLIQFQNNGVVDDSQLPKDRFSAERLKGVDSTLKIQPAKLEDSAVYLCASSPGGGGQYFGPGTRLLVL.

The chain joins TRBV9 to TRBJ2-5; a possible D gene is TRBD1 (5 bases). V was shortened by 4 bases and J by 5 bases, with 12 bases between the two germline ends. Germline CDR1 is SGDLS and CDR2 is YYNGEE. The CDR3 contains 13 residues. CDR3 DNA: TGTGCCAGCAGCCAGACAGACTTTGAGACCCAGTACTTC. It translates to CASSQTDFETQYF.

This clone occurred once. The V and J genes are TRBV14 and TRBJ2-2; 7 nucleotides agree with TRBD1. Trimming removed 4 bases from V and 2 bases from J; junction bases left unmatched: 4. The CDR3 is 15 residues long. Germline loops: CDR1 SGHDN, CDR2 FVKESK. CDR3 region: CASSRDSRNTGELFF. The CDR3 coding sequence is TGTGCCAGCAGCCGGGACAGCAGAAACACCGGGGAGCTGTTTTTT.

V is TRBV7-7 and J is TRBJ2-1; D is unresolved. This CDR3 region has 13 residues. Looked up from germline, CDR1 is SSHAT and CDR2 is FNYEAQ (reference sequence). V lost 5 bases and J lost 4, with 9 bases in between. This chain's CDR3 is CASSPRGYNEQFF. DNA of the CDR3: TGTGCCAGCAGCCCCCGAGGTTACAATGAGCAGTTCTTC.

This clone was observed a single time. The chain combines TRBV6-2 or TRBV6-3 with TRBJ2-4; D is unresolved. V lost 4 bases and J lost 0, with 10 bases in between. Germline V gene data show CDR1 as MNHEY and CDR2 as SVGEGT. The CDR3 is 15 amino acids. CDR3 nucleotides: TGTGCCAGCAGTTTACAGACCCTAGCCAAAAACATTCAGTACTTC. Translating it yields CASSLQTLAKNIQYF.

The chain carries TRBV7-6 and TRBJ2-7; TRBD2 matches at 9 bases. Germline V gene sequence: CDR1 SGHVS, CDR2 FNYEAQ. This CDR3 has 16 residues. V lost 1 base to trimming and J lost 2 bases; unmatched junction nucleotides: 6. For the CDR3, the DNA is TGTGCCAGCAGCTTAGAGGCTAGCGGGATTCCCTACGAGCAGTACTTC. Its protein product is CASSLEASGIPYEQYF.

The CDR3 region has the DNA TGTGCCAGCAGCTTGGGGGGGATACAGGGGGAGGGTGGCTACACCTTC. Translation gives CASSLGGIQGEGGYTF. This chain joins TRBV5-4 and TRBJ1-2, with 8 bases fitting TRBD1. J gave up 7 bases and V 0 bases, and 11 bases lay outside the gene matches. CDR3 length equals 16 residues. CDR1 and CDR2 from the germline V gene are SGHNT and YYREEE (reference sequence).

In this sample, this clone turned up a few times. The rearrangement joins TRBV30 to TRBJ2-3, with TRBD1 matching over 7 bases. J gave up 0 bases and V 5 bases, and 5 bases lay outside the gene matches. Looked up from germline, CDR1 is GTSNPN and CDR2 is SVGIG (reference sequence). The CDR3 is 14 amino acids. CDR3 in DNA: TGTGCCTGGCAGCCGGGACAGAGCACAGATACGCAGTATTTT. This sequence encodes CAWQPGQSTDTQYF.

The genes are TRBV7-3 and TRBJ2-1; D possibly corresponds to TRBD1 (5 bases). This CDR3 contains 13 residues. Germline-derived CDR1 and CDR2 are SGHTA and FQGTGA. The V end lost 5 bases, the J end lost 6 bases, and 11 bases lay between the germline ends. CDR3 protein: CASSLARGNEQFF. DNA for the CDR3: TGTGCCAGCAGCCTCGCTAGGGGCAATGAGCAGTTCTTC.